This T cell receptor beta chain was obtained from a study of identical twins. Findings and caveats of the study: Conclusions were drawn cross-sectionally by statistical analysis, without following the same donors. Abundant cord blood beta clonotypes carried fewer insertions; memory repertoires showed none.

This clonotype was seen a handful of times. Its antigen remains unknown. Germline V gene sequence: CDR1 SGHVS, CDR2 FQNEAQ. Trimming pared 5 bases from V and 8 bases from J, leaving 21 bases between. CDR3 length equals 16 residues. TCRdb re-analysed the 5' RACE reads in MiXCR, keeping a single row per CDR3 protein. There are 100,000 to 110,000 distinct CDR3 sequences in the sample; under 6.5% occur only once, and 12% lies in the top ten. The sequencing sample was made of memory T cells sorted from blood. The TCR originated in a woman between 50 and 59 years old in good health. The chain uses TRBV7-8 and TRBJ1-4, with D unclear. The CDR3 DNA sequence: TGTGCCAGCAGCCCCGACCTTGGAAATTATGGCGAAAAACTGTTTTTT. Amino acid sequence: CASSPDLGNYGEKLFF.